The 29 T cell receptor beta chains below all came from one sample that was sequenced in a study of control samples from healthy donors and cancer patients (dated by TCRdb to the early 2020s). Library prep was done by the immunoSEQ multiplex PCR assay. Held by TCRdb, this immuneACCESS table contains in-frame sequences only and omits some clones. Under half of the omission traces to an unresolved V gene where checked; the cause of the rest is unknown. The sample includes fewer than 200,000 clones, with roughly 89% observed a single time. The biggest ten clones account for about 1.4% of the sample. Sequences were obtained from blood. The receptors shown here come from a woman aged 50 to 65 in good health.

This chain uses TRBV5-4 with TRBJ2-2; D remains unclear. CDR1 and CDR2 from the germline V gene are SGHNT and YYREEE (reference sequence). V was clipped by 2 bases and J by 4 bases, with 9 bases between them. The CDR3 spans 14 residues. The CDR3 nucleotides are TGTGCCAGCAGCTTACCCCTAGGCACCGGGGAGCTGTTTTTT. Protein: CASSLPLGTGELFF.

The chain couples TRBV6-6 to TRBJ1-2; 8 bases fit TRBD1. Germline V gene lookup returns CDR1 MNHNY and CDR2 SVGAGI (reference sequence). The CDR3 runs to 14 residues. J gave up 7 bases and V 4 bases, and 8 bases lay outside the gene matches. CDR3 bases: TGTGCCAGCAGTTCTGGACAGGGACCGTCTGGCTACACCTTC. It codes for CASSSGQGPSGYTF.

The CDR3 reads CASSYNSQTQYF. The CDR3 DNA is TGTGCCAGCAGCTACAACTCTCAGACCCAGTACTTC. The chain links TRBV5-6 to TRBJ2-5; no clear D. Germline CDR1 is SGHDT and CDR2 is YYEEEE. The CDR3 runs 12 residues. V lost 3 bases to trimming and J lost 6 bases, with 9 bases between them.

V gene TRBV9 combines with J gene TRBJ1-6; 9 nucleotides align to TRBD1. CDR1 and CDR2 (germline): SGDLS, YYNGEE. The CDR3 totals 17 residues. The J segment lost 8 bases and the V segment lost 3 bases, leaving 12 bases of the junction unmatched. The CDR3 nucleotides read TGTGCCAGCAGCGGAAGAGCCCGGGACAGGGTTTATTCACCCCTCCACTTT. Translating it yields CASSGRARDRVYSPLHF.

The chain links TRBV7-2 to TRBJ1-5; D remains ambiguous. Germline CDR1 and CDR2: SGHTA and FQGNSA. This CDR3 region has 14 residues. V dropped 7 bases and J dropped 2 bases, with 12 bases sitting between them. This chain's CDR3 is CASTVFEGNQPQHF. The CDR3, as DNA: TGTGCCAGCACCGTATTCGAGGGCAATCAGCCCCAGCATTTT.

The chain is built from TRBV19 and TRBJ1-2; TRBD1 matches at 7 bases. Germline lookup yields CDR1 LNHDA and CDR2 SQIVND (reference sequence). The V gene end was trimmed by 3 bases and the J gene end by 0 bases; junction bases not matched to a gene: 13. The CDR3 loop spans 18 amino acids. Here the CDR3 DNA reads TGTGCCAGTAGTATGAGGGGGGACAGCCCAGAAGCTAACTATGGCTACACCTTC. Translation gives CASSMRGDSPEANYGYTF.

The chain employs TRBV29-1 and TRBJ1-2, with 10 bases fitting TRBD1. CDR1 and CDR2 from the germline V gene are SQVTM and ANQGSEA. With V trimmed by 5 bases and J by 6 bases, 6 bases remained unmatched. This CDR3 is 13 amino acids long. Here the CDR3 DNA reads TGCAGCGTTTGGGACAGGGGAAGGGATGGCTACACCTTC. It encodes CSVWDRGRDGYTF. Full variable domain (remainder filled in from reference TRBV29-1 and TRBJ1-2): SAVISQKPSRDICQRGTSLTIQCQVDSQVTMMFWYRQQPGQSLTLIATANQGSEATYESGFVIDKFPISRPNLTFSTLTVSNMSPEDSSIYLCSVWDRGRDGYTFGSGTRLTVV.

The gene calls are TRBV27 and TRBJ2-1; the match to TRBD2 covers 9 bases. Per the germline V gene, CDR1 is MNHEY and CDR2 is SMNVEV (reference sequence). V lost 4 bases, J lost 2 bases, and 18 bases stayed unmatched. The CDR3 loop spans 20 amino acids. The CDR3 reads CASSSPRGSGGGFAYNEQFF. CDR3 bases: TGTGCCAGCAGTTCTCCCCGGGGTAGCGGGGGCGGGTTTGCCTACAATGAGCAGTTCTTC.

CDR3 in amino acids: CASSLKSPFF. The DNA of the CDR3 is TGTGCCAGCAGCTTAAAGTCGCCGTTCTTC. The chain links TRBV7-9 to TRBJ2-1; D call uncertain. The CDR3 spans 10 residues. Per germline, CDR1 SEHNR and CDR2 FQNEAQ (reference sequence). V was cut by 2 bases and J by 15 bases, with 8 bases left in between.

DNA of the CDR3: TGTGCCAGCAGCCAAGACCCGCTAGCGGGAGGGATGAAGACCCAGTACTTC. This translates into CASSQDPLAGGMKTQYF. J is TRBJ2-5 and V is TRBV14; 12 positions agree with TRBD2. This CDR3 is 17 amino acids long. CDR1 SGHDN and CDR2 FVKESK come from the germline V gene. V dropped 0 bases and J dropped 6; count of bases not matched to a gene: 8.

The V and J genes are TRBV27 and TRBJ1-1; unclear D gene. Between the trimmed V and J ends, which lost 3 bases and 1 base, there was a span of 9 bases. The CDR3 loop spans 14 amino acids. The V gene's germline CDR1 is MNHEY and CDR2 SMNVEV (reference sequence). CDR3 region: CASSFSGKNTEAFF. The CDR3 nucleotides are TGTGCCAGCAGTTTCTCCGGCAAGAACACTGAAGCTTTCTTT.

The rearrangement joins TRBV5-1 to TRBJ1-1, with 8 bases lining up with TRBD1. Per germline, CDR1 SGHRS and CDR2 YFSETQ. V was clipped by 3 bases and J by 5 bases; unmatched bases: 3. The CDR3 consists of 13 residues. The CDR3 here is CASSWGQETEAFF. The CDR3 region has the DNA TGCGCCAGCAGCTGGGGACAGGAAACTGAAGCTTTCTTT.

The chain is built from TRBV9 and TRBJ2-5; D is undetermined. This CDR3 contains 14 residues. The ends were cut back, 0 bases at V and 5 bases at J, with 11 bases in the middle. CDR1 is SGDLS, CDR2 YYNGEE, per germline. The CDR3 DNA reads as TGTGCCAGCAGCGTAGGGGTTCCCACTGAGACCCAGTACTTC. Translated, it gives CASSVGVPTETQYF. Full variable domain (outside the CDR3, taken from reference TRBV9 and TRBJ2-5): DSGVTQTPKHLITATGQRVTLRCSPRSGDLSVYWYQQSLDQGLQFLIQYYNGEERAKGNILERFSAQQFPDLHSELNLSSLELGDSALYFCASSVGVPTETQYFGPGTRLLVL.

This chain uses TRBV28 with TRBJ2-7; D is unclear. The germline V gene has CDR1 MDHEN and CDR2 SYDVKM. V was pared by 5 bases and J by 8 bases, with 16 bases between. CDR3 size: 13 residues. CDR3 sequence: CASSAQVVVQQYF. The CDR3 nucleotides read TGTGCCAGCAGTGCCCAGGTGGTCGTCCAGCAGTACTTC.

The chain combines TRBV7-2 with TRBJ2-5; no reliable D call. From germline, CDR1 is SGHTA and CDR2 FQGNSA. Trimming took 4 bases from V and 4 from J, leaving 7 bases between them. This CDR3 is 12 amino acids long. The CDR3 nucleotides are TGTGCCAGCAGCTCCCCCCCAGAGACCCAGTACTTC. It codes for CASSSPPETQYF.

The chain joins TRBV7-2 to TRBJ2-1, with 11 nucleotides matching TRBD2. Germline lookup yields CDR1 SGHTA and CDR2 FQGNSA. V lost 2 bases, J lost 9 bases, and 6 bases stayed unmatched. The CDR3 covers 15 residues. The CDR3 protein is CASSLNSGGAGEQFF. The DNA of the CDR3 is TGTGCCAGCAGCTTAAATAGCGGGGGGGCAGGTGAGCAGTTCTTC.

CDR3 coding DNA: TGTGCCTGGAGAGATAAGGGACAGGGCACAGATACGCAGTATTTT. Residues: CAWRDKGQGTDTQYF. The J gene is TRBJ2-3, the V gene TRBV30; 8 bases line up with TRBD1. The V segment lost 3 bases and the J segment 1 base; nucleotides outside the gene matches: 6. Germline V CDR1 and CDR2: GTSNPN, SVGIG (reference sequence). The CDR3 totals 15 residues. Complete variable domain (other parts from reference TRBV30 and TRBJ2-3): SQTIHQWPATLVQPVGSPLSLECTVEGTSNPNLYWYRQAAGRGLQLLFYSVGIGQISSEVPQNLSASRPQDRQFILSSKKLLLSDSGFYLCAWRDKGQGTDTQYFGPGTRLTVL.

V is TRBV6-1 and J is TRBJ2-7; D assignment may be TRBD1 or TRBD2 (7 bases each). Trimming cost V 3 bases and J 2 bases, with 11 bases left between them. CDR3 length: 14 residues. Germline CDR1 MNHNS, CDR2 SASEGT. The CDR3 nucleotides read TGTGCCAGCAGTGACGGGGGGACAGCCTACGAGCAGTACTTC. Its protein is CASSDGGTAYEQYF.

As concerns this clone: One end of the junction is discordant with germline, which a read error may explain. The V gene is TRBV5-4, the J gene TRBJ1-1; D gene unclear. Germline values: CDR1 SGHNT, CDR2 YYREEE (reference sequence). This CDR3 contains 12 residues. The CDR3 loop is CASSSAEGIPIF. Written as DNA, the CDR3 is TGTGCCAGCAGCAGCGCAGAGGGAATACCGATTTTT.

J is TRBJ2-3 and V is TRBV7-3; TRBD1 matches at 7 bases. V was clipped by 3 bases and J by 1 base; unmatched bases: 7. Germline values: CDR1 SGHTA, CDR2 FQGTGA. CDR3 length: 16 amino acids. The CDR3 DNA is TGTGCCAGCAGCTTGGGAACAGGGGTCGGCACAGATACGCAGTATTTT. The encoded protein is CASSLGTGVGTDTQYF.

V usage is TRBV15 and J usage is TRBJ1-5, with unresolved D. Trimming left V 8 bases short and J 2 bases short, with 7 bases between. This CDR3 spans 12 amino acids. CDR1 and CDR2 (germline): LNHNV, YYDKDF (reference sequence). This CDR3 reads CATSLGNQPQHF. CDR3 coding DNA: TGTGCCACCTCTTTGGGCAATCAGCCCCAGCATTTT.

This clone was detected once. The chain uses TRBV7-9 and TRBJ2-1; D is unclear. CDR3 length equals 15 residues. The V end was cut by 5 bases, the J end by 2 bases, with 13 bases between. Per germline, CDR1 SEHNR and CDR2 FQNEAQ (reference sequence). The CDR3 loop is CASSPGRLTYNEQFF. CDR3 DNA: TGTGCCAGCAGCCCTGGACGCCTCACCTACAATGAGCAGTTCTTC.

The chain combines TRBV11-2 with TRBJ2-3; perhaps D is TRBD1 or TRBD2 (6 bases each). Germline CDR1 reads SGHAT; CDR2 reads FQNNGV. Between the trimmed V and J ends, which lost 1 base and 1 base, there was a span of 12 bases. This CDR3 region has 16 residues. CDR3 in DNA: TGTGCCAGCAGCTTAGGAGCGAGGGGGGGCACAGATACGCAGTATTTT. It specifies CASSLGARGGTDTQYF.

The chain couples TRBV19 to TRBJ2-5, with D perhaps matching TRBD2 (7 bases). The germline V and J ends were trimmed by 4 bases and 4 bases, with 16 bases remaining between them. CDR3 length: 15 residues. From germline, CDR1 is LNHDA and CDR2 SQIVND (reference sequence). Here the CDR3 DNA reads TGTGCCAGTAGTACATCGAGGGGGGGCGGAGAGACCCAGTACTTC. Its protein product is CASSTSRGGGETQYF.

This chain joins TRBV5-1 and TRBJ2-1; 8 positions match TRBD2. CDR1 SGHRS and CDR2 YFSETQ come from the germline V gene. V was pared by 2 bases and J by 9 bases, with 7 bases of the junction left unmatched. There are 14 residues in the CDR3. The CDR3 loop is CASSLLAEVSEQFF. CDR3 DNA sequence: TGCGCCAGCAGCTTACTAGCGGAGGTTAGTGAGCAGTTCTTC.

The chain carries TRBV28 and TRBJ1-2; D uncertain. V lost 4 bases, J lost 2 bases, and 14 bases lay in between. This CDR3 comprises 15 residues. Per the germline V gene, CDR1 is MDHEN and CDR2 is SYDVKM. The CDR3 spells CASSSQTRSNYGYTF. CDR3 DNA: TGTGCCAGCAGTTCCCAGACACGTAGCAACTATGGCTACACCTTC.

Only one count was recorded for this clone. V and J are TRBV30 and TRBJ1-5; no clear D gene. CDR1 is GTSNPN, CDR2 SVGIG, per germline (reference sequence). The CDR3 consists of 14 residues. V lost 0 bases, J lost 4 bases, and 10 bases lay in between. The CDR3 protein is CAWSVGSVNQPQHF. CDR3 nucleotide sequence: TGTGCCTGGAGTGTAGGGTCTGTAAATCAGCCCCAGCATTTT.

The rearrangement joins TRBV3-1 (or the pseudogene TRBV3-2) to TRBJ1-1, with a weak D call TRBD1 (6 bases). Deletions cut 11 bases from V and 5 bases from J, with 21 bases between. The CDR3 runs 14 residues. The germline V gene has CDR1 LGHDT and CDR2 YNNKEL (reference sequence). CDR3 residues: CASQPSTGLTEAFF. The CDR3 DNA reads TGTGCCTCCCAGCCGTCCACAGGGTTGACTGAAGCTTTCTTT.

The J gene is TRBJ1-1, the V gene TRBV12-3 or TRBV12-4, with a tentative D call TRBD1 (6 bases). V shed 6 bases and J shed 6 bases, with 11 bases lying between them. This CDR3 is 12 amino acids long. CDR3 bases: TGTGCCAGCAGCGGGACAATCGCTGAAGCTTTCTTT. Residues: CASSGTIAEAFF.